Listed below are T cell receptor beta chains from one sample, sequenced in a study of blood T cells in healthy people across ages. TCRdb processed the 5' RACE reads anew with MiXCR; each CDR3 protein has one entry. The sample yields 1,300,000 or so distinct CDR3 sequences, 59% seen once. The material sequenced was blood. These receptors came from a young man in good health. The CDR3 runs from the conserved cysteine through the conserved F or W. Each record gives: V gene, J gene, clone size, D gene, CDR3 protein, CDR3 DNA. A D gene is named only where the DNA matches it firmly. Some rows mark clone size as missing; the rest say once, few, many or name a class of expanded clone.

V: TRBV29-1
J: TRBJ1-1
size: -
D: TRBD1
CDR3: CSVAGRQGNTEAFF
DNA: TGCAGCGTTGCTGGGCGACAGGGGAACACTGAAGCTTTCTTT

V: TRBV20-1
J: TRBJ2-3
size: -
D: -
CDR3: CSARARGTSKDTQYF
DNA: TGCAGTGCGCGTGCTCGCGGGACTTCCAAAGATACGCAGTATTTT

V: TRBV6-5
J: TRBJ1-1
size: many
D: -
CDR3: CASSYREMNTEAFF
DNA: TGTGCCAGCAGTTACAGGGAGATGAACACTGAAGCTTTCTTT

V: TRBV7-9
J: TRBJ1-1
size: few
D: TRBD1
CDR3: CASSSGQGQNTEAFF
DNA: TGTGCCAGCAGCTCGGGACAGGGGCAGAACACTGAAGCTTTCTTT

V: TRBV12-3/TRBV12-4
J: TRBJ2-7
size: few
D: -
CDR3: CASSFGIDGYEQYF
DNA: TGTGCCAGCAGTTTTGGGATAGACGGCTACGAGCAGTACTTC

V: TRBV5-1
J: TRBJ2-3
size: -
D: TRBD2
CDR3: CASSLETSGTQYF
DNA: TGCGCCAGCAGCCTCGAGACTAGCGGTACGCAGTATTTT

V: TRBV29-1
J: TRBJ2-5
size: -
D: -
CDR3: CSVEWVAVQEAQYF
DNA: TGCAGCGTTGAATGGGTGGCAGTCCAAGAGGCCCAGTACTTC

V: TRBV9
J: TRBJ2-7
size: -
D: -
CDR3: CASSVGNPLSEQYF
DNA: TGTGCCAGCAGCGTAGGGAACCCTCTGAGCGAGCAGTACTTC

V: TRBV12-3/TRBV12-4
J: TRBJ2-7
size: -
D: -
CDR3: CASSRVAFDSYEQYF
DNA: TGTGCCAGCAGTAGAGTAGCGTTCGACTCCTACGAGCAGTACTTC

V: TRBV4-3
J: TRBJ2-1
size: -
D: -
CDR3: CASSQVVQGGRDEQFF
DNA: TGCGCCAGCAGCCAAGTGGTGCAGGGGGGAAGGGATGAGCAGTTCTTC

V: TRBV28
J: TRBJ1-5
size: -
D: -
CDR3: CASSLWTVDNQPQHF
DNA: TGTGCCAGCAGTTTGTGGACTGTTGACAATCAGCCCCAGCATTTT

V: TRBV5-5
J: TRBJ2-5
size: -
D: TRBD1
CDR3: CASSSGQVGTETQYF
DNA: TGTGCCAGCAGCTCTGGACAGGTGGGGACGGAGACCCAGTACTTC

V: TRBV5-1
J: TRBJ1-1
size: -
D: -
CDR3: CASTLQNGGPEAFF
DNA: TGCGCCAGCACCCTACAGAACGGGGGGCCTGAAGCTTTCTTT

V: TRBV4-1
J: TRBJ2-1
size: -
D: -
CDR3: CAGSHGYPEQFF
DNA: TGCGCCGGCAGCCATGGCTACCCTGAGCAGTTCTTC

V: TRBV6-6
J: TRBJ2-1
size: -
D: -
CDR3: CASRGEEWIGNEQFF
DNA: TGTGCCAGCAGGGGAGAGGAGTGGATCGGGAATGAGCAGTTCTTC

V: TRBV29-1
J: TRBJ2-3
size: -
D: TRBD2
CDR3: CSVDLAGGPTDTQYF
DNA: TGCAGCGTCGACCTAGCGGGGGGGCCAACAGATACGCAGTATTTT

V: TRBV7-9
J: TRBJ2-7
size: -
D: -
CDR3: CASSLSVTRFF
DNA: TGTGCCAGTAGCTTATCGGTTACTCGGTTCTTC

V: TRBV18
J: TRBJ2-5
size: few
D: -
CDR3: CASSPPGRQETQYF
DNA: TGTGCCAGCTCACCACCGGGGAGGCAAGAGACCCAGTACTTC

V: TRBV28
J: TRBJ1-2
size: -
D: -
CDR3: CASSLLPGQGFYGYTF
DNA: TGTGCCAGCAGTCTCCTTCCGGGACAAGGTTTCTATGGCTACACCTTC

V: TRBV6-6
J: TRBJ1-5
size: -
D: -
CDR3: CASSYSRGPESNQPQHF
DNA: TGTGCCAGCAGTTACTCTCGGGGACCGGAGAGCAATCAGCCCCAGCATTTT

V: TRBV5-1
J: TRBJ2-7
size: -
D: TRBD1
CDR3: CASSEDRGPLTYEQYF
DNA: TGCGCCAGCTCGGAGGACAGGGGGCCGTTAACCTACGAGCAGTACTTC

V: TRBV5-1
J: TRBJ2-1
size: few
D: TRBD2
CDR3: CASTGRLGGDYNEQFF
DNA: TGCGCCAGCACCGGTCGTCTCGGGGGGGATTACAATGAGCAGTTCTTC

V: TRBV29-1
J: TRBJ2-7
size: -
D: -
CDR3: CSGTLDTFPYEQYF
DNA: TGCAGCGGTACTCTGGACACCTTTCCGTACGAGCAGTACTTC

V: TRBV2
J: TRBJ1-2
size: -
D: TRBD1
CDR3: CASSKDRINYGYTF
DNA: TGTGCCAGCAGTAAGGACAGGATCAACTATGGCTACACCTTC

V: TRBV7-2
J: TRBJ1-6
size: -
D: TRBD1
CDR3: CASTAGTGRVALHF
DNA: TGTGCCAGCACCGCCGGGACAGGGAGAGTAGCCCTCCACTTT

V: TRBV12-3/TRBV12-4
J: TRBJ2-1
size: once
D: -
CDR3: CASRPLGGHEQFF
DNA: TGTGCCAGCAGGCCCCTTGGAGGACATGAGCAGTTCTTC

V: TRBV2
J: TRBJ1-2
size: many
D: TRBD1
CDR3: CASMGTGMLMSYGYTF
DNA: TGTGCCAGCATGGGGACAGGGATGTTGATGAGCTATGGCTACACCTTC

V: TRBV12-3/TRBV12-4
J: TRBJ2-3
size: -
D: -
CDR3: CASSPRQSGSTDTQYF
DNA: TGTGCCAGCAGTCCCCGACAGTCCGGGAGCACAGATACGCAGTATTTT

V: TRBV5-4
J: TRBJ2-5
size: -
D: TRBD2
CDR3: CASSLATGLAGGLDQETQYF
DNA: TGTGCCAGCAGCTTGGCCACCGGTTTAGCGGGGGGGCTTGATCAAGAGACCCAGTACTTC

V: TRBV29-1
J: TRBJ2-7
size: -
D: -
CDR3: CSASEGGEQYF
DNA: TGCAGCGCCTCGGAGGGGGGTGAGCAGTACTTC

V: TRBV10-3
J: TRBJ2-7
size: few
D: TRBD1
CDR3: CAIGRGLEQYF
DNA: TGTGCCATCGGAAGGGGGCTGGAGCAGTACTTC

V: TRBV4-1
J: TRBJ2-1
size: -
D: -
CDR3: CASSQGTTSGDEQFF
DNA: TGCGCCAGCAGCCAAGGGACTACCTCAGGGGATGAGCAGTTCTTC

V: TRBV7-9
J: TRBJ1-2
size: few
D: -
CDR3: CASSLEAGENYGYTF
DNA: TGTGCCAGCAGCTTAGAAGCAGGGGAAAACTATGGCTACACCTTC

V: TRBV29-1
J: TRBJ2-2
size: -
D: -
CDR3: CSVGADGELFF
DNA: TGCAGCGTTGGCGCGGACGGGGAGCTGTTTTTT

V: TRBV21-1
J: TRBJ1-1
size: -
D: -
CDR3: CASSKARRPNTEAFF
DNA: TGTGCCAGCAGCAAAGCTAGACGGCCTAACACTGAAGCTTTCTTT

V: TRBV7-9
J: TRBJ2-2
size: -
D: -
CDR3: CASSSTTLSWGTGELFF
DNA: TGCGCCAGCAGCTCAACCACATTATCATGGGGGACCGGGGAGCTGTTTTTT

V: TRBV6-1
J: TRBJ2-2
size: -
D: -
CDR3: CASQTGPANTGELFF
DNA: TGTGCCAGTCAAACAGGTCCCGCGAACACCGGGGAGCTGTTTTTT

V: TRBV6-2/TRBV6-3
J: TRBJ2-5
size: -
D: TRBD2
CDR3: CASKGAGLAEETQYF
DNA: TGTGCCAGCAAGGGTGCCGGGCTAGCGGAAGAGACCCAGTACTTC

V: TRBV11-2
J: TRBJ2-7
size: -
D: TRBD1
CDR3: CASSSTQGAGLSYEQYF
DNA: TGTGCCAGCAGCTCAACACAGGGGGCCGGTCTCTCCTACGAGCAGTACTTC

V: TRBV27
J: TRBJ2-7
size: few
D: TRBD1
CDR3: CASSKDRSPYEQYF
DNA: TGTGCCAGCAGTAAGGACAGGTCACCCTACGAGCAGTACTTC

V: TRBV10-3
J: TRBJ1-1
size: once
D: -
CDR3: CAIKQANTEAFF
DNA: TGTGCCATCAAACAGGCGAACACTGAAGCTTTCTTT

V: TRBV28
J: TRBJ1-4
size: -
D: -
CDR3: CASSSAGGGNEKLFF
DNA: TGTGCCAGCAGTTCCGCGGGAGGCGGTAATGAAAAACTGTTTTTT

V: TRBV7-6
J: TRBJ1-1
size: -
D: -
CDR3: CASSLTRDGSEPEAFF
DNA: TGTGCCAGCAGCTTGACCCGAGACGGGTCGGAACCTGAAGCTTTCTTT

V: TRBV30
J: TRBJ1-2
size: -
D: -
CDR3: CAWSRASYGYTF
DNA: TGTGCCTGGAGTAGGGCCAGCTATGGCTACACCTTC

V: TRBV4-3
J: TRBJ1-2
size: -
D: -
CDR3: CASSQESATSYGYTF
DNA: TGCGCCAGCAGCCAAGAGTCGGCGACTTCCTATGGCTACACCTTC

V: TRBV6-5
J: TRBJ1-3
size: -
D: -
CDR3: CASSYERSSGNTIYF
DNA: TGTGCCAGCAGTTACGAAAGGAGCTCTGGAAACACCATATATTTT

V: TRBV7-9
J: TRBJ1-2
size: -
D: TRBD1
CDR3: CASTIGQGDYGYTF
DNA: TGTGCCAGCACCATAGGACAGGGCGACTATGGCTACACCTTC

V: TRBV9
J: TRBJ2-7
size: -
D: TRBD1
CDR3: CASSAPGTGAYEQYF
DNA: TGTGCCAGCAGCGCCCCCGGGACAGGGGCCTACGAGCAGTACTTC

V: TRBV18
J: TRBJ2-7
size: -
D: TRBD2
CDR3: CASSPSGTLSYEQYF
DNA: TGTGCCAGCTCACCCAGCGGGACTCTATCCTACGAGCAGTACTTC

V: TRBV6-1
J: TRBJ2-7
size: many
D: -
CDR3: CASSDQLQTYEQYF
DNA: TGTGCCAGCAGTGACCAGCTTCAGACCTACGAGCAGTACTTC

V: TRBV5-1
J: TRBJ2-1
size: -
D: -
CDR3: CASSLPGPHEQFF
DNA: TGCGCCAGCAGCTTGCCAGGGCCCCATGAGCAGTTCTTC